This T cell receptor (beta chain) was captured in a study of monozygotic twins with inflammatory bowel disease. A note on this clonotype: Its antigen is as yet unknown.

Study results and caveats: Among twins, concordant and discordant pairs did not differ in repertoire similarity, possibly from limited power.

The CDR3 covers 17 residues. From germline, CDR1 is MDHEN and CDR2 SYDVKM. Template switching added UMIs carrying a 6-nucleotide sample barcode. Using the 5' RACE reads, TCRdb records one entry per CDR3 protein without DNA. The clone table shows fewer than 450,000 distinct CDR3 sequences, with the ten largest holding around 2.6%. The chain couples TRBV28 to TRBJ2-6. Source material: blood. This receptor was identified in a human donor with ulcerative colitis or Crohn's disease, or a healthy co-twin of an affected twin (not recorded which). This chain's CDR3 is CASSPEIGFAGANVLTF.